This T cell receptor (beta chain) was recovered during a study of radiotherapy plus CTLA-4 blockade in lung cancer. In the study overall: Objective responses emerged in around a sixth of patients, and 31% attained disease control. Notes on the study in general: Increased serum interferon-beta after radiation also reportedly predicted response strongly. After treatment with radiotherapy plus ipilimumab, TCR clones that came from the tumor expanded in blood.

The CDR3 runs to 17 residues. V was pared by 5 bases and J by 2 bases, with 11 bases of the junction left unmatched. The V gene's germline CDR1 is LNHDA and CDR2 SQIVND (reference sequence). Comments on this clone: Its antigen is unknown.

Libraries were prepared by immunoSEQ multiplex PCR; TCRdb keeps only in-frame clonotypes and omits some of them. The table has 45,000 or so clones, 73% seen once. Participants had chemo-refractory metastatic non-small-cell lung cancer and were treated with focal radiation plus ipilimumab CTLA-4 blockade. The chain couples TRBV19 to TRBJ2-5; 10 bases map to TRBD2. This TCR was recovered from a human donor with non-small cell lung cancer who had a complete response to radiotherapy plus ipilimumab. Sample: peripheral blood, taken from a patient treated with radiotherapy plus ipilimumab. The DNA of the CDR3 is TGTGCCAGTAGTGTAGCGGGAGGCTTTTATTGGCAAGAGACCCAGTACTTC. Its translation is CASSVAGGFYWQETQYF.